What follows describes a single TCR beta chain. This CDR3 region has 12 residues. Germline assignment: CDR1 SGHRS and CDR2 YFSETQ. The ends were cut back, 4 bases at V and 9 bases at J, with 11 bases in the middle. These data belong to a study of blood T cell repertoires in COVID-19. Study summary: Acute and convalescent COVID-19 samples came from the United States, Italy and Spain. In each case, the material was cDNA or gDNA derived from T cells, B-cell-depleted T cells, or PBMCs.

The authors' processing: By means of reference gene primer amplification, nucleated cell counts were estimated. Generated by immunoSEQ multiplex PCR, the TCRdb table keeps only in-frame clones and is missing some. D and trimming were read from the DNA, whereas the V and J calls and clone size are those reported in that table. The data show 60,000 to 90,000 clones, about nine tenths seen once. The sample comprised peripheral blood. The receptor was isolated from a woman of 80 years or more with acute or convalescent COVID-19. The V call is TRBV5-1, the J call TRBJ1-3; D perhaps matches TRBD1 (6 bases). CDR3 sequence (DNA): TGCGCCAGCAGCCTAGAGACAGGCACCATATATTTT. It yields the protein CASSLETGTIYF.